Here is one T cell receptor (beta chain) with its context. This specimen belongs to a study of T cells in Graves' hyperthyroidism and ophthalmopathy. The CDR3 totals 14 residues. Germline CDR1 GTSNPN, CDR2 SVGIG (reference sequence). V was cut by 2 bases and J by 7 bases, with 17 bases left in between. Those patients with uncontrolled infection, other autoimmune disease, pregnancy or lactation were excluded. Template material for amplifying TCR beta CDR3 regions consisted of RNA transcripts. The TCR CDR3 first-round RT-PCR relied on the HTBI primer set. TCRdb re-called the multiplex PCR reads with MiXCR, one entry per CDR3 protein. The table includes about 350,000 distinct CDR3 sequences, approximately 18% detected once.

This clonotype was obtained from a woman aged 40-49 years with Graves' ophthalmopathy. The V and J genes are TRBV30 and TRBJ1-1; D is perhaps TRBD1 (5 bases). The source material was blood. The CDR3 sequence: CAWSLTYTGFEAFF. The CDR3 DNA reads TGTGCCTGGAGTCTCACCTACACAGGATTTGAAGCTTTCTTT. The whole variable domain, remainder taken from reference TRBV30 and TRBJ1-1, is SQTIHQWPATLVQPVGSPLSLECTVEGTSNPNLYWYRQAAGRGLQLLFYSVGIGQISSEVPQNLSASRPQDRQFILSSKKLLLSDSGFYLCAWSLTYTGFEAFFGQGTRLTVV.